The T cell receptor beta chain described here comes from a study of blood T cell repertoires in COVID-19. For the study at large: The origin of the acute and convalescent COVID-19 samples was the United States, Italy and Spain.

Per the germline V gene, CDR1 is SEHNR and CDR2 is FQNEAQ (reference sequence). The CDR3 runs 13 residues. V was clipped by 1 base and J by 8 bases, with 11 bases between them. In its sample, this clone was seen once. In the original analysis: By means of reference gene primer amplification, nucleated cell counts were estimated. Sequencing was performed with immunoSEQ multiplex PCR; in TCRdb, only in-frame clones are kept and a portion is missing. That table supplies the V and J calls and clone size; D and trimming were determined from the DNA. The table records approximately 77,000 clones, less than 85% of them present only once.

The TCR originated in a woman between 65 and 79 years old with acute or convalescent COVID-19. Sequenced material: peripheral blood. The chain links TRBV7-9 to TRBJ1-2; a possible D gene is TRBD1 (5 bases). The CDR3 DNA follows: TGTGCCAGCAGCTTAGTAGGCCAGGGCGGCTACACCTTC. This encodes CASSLVGQGGYTF. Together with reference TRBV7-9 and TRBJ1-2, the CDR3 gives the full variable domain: DTGVSQNPRHKITKRGQNVTFRCDPISEHNRLYWYRQTLGQGPEFLTYFQNEAQLEKSRLLSDRFSAERPKGSFSTLEIQRTEQGDSAMYLCASSLVGQGGYTFGSGTRLTVV.